This TCR beta chain was sequenced for a study of blood T cell repertoires in COVID-19. Study context: The analysed material was cDNA or gDNA that came from T cells, B-cell-depleted T cells, or PBMCs.

This CDR3 contains 13 residues. The V and J ends lost 6 bases and 9 bases, in that order; junction bases with no gene match: 4. The germline CDR1 and CDR2 sequences are MNHEY and SMNVEV (reference sequence). As processed by the authors: It was from reference gene primer amplification that nucleated cell counts were estimated. Using immunoSEQ multiplex PCR, the repertoire was profiled, and TCRdb retains in-frame clones only, with some absent. V and J calls and clone size follow that table, whereas D and trimming were derived from the DNA. The data show 98,000 or so clones, about 82% seen once. The source is an older woman in a cohort sampled during active or convalescent COVID-19. Sequencing was performed on peripheral blood. The rearrangement uses TRBV27 and TRBJ2-7; 14 positions match TRBD2. The CDR3 region is CASSGLAGGPQYF. For the CDR3, the DNA is TGTGCCAGCAGCGGACTAGCGGGAGGCCCGCAGTACTTC.